These T cell receptor beta chains were read from a single sample in a study of neoadjuvant anti-PD-1 for oral cavity cancer. Profiled with immunoSEQ multiplex PCR; TCRdb holds only in-frame clones, not every one. The sample has roughly 13,000 clones, less than 80% seen once. Sequences were derived from PBMCs, sampled after nivolumab (anti-PD-1) treatment. The receptors originated from a person aged 40 to 85 with oral cavity squamous cell carcinoma. The conserved cysteine and the conserved F or W are not part of the CDR3 here. A D gene is named only where the DNA matches it firmly.

d_call v_call cdr3_aa
TRBD1 TRBV9 ASSVGPPGQGNYGYT
. TRBV30 AWSVGYGTGSPLH
TRBD1 TRBV5-1 ASSTLTGWNTEAF
. TRBV27 ASMSWGAPNEKLF
. TRBV25-1 ASRAGQGSRNTEAF
TRBD1 TRBV5-1 ASSSGDRVQETQY
TRBD2 TRBV6-5 ASSRLAGGSDTQY
. TRBV19 ASSMVSGWTYEQY
TRBD1 TRBV28 ASSSATGNEKLF
. TRBV6-5 ASSYSLAGNYGYT
. TRBV10-1 ASRPTGGGNQPQH
TRBD2 TRBV2 ASGDYPYEQY
. TRBV5-1 ASSLGRSYEQY
. TRBV11-2 ASSSLRNTEAF
TRBD2 TRBV7-2 ASSLSGGVVETQY